This section outlines one TCR beta chain sequence together with its context. Antigen specificity is unknown. Specified treatment: roughly 11-day PBMC culture with coronavirus spike peptide pools or control peptides (ViraFEST assay). In the ViraFEST assay, peptide-pool expansion preceded TCR sequencing of expanded clonotypes. This entry comes from a study of vaccination and CD4 T cells after COVID-19. At the level of the study: The convalescents, six males and four females, included two who were Hispanic. Post-vaccination samples were procured at a median of around 79 days following dose two (range 14 to 241).

CDR3 length: 17 residues. In germline, CDR1 is MDHEN, CDR2 SYDVKM. Germline trimming cut 2 bases from V and 0 bases from J; bases unmatched to any gene: 7. The Oncomine TCR Beta short-read assay sequenced DNA from cultured CD4+ T cells. TCRdb recomputed calls from the PCR reads with MiXCR, one row per CDR3 protein. The table includes roughly 3,100 distinct CDR3 sequences, approximately 24% detected once. The rearrangement joins TRBV28 to TRBJ2-1; 7 nucleotides agree with TRBD2. The receptor comes from a human donor who had recovered from COVID-19. The specimen comprised CD4+ T cells from blood, cultured in vitro, sampled after SARS-CoV-2 vaccination. The CDR3 coding sequence is TGTGCCAGCAGTTTAATCGCGGGGGTGAGCTCCTACAATGAGCAGTTCTTC. This gives the protein CASSLIAGVSSYNEQFF.